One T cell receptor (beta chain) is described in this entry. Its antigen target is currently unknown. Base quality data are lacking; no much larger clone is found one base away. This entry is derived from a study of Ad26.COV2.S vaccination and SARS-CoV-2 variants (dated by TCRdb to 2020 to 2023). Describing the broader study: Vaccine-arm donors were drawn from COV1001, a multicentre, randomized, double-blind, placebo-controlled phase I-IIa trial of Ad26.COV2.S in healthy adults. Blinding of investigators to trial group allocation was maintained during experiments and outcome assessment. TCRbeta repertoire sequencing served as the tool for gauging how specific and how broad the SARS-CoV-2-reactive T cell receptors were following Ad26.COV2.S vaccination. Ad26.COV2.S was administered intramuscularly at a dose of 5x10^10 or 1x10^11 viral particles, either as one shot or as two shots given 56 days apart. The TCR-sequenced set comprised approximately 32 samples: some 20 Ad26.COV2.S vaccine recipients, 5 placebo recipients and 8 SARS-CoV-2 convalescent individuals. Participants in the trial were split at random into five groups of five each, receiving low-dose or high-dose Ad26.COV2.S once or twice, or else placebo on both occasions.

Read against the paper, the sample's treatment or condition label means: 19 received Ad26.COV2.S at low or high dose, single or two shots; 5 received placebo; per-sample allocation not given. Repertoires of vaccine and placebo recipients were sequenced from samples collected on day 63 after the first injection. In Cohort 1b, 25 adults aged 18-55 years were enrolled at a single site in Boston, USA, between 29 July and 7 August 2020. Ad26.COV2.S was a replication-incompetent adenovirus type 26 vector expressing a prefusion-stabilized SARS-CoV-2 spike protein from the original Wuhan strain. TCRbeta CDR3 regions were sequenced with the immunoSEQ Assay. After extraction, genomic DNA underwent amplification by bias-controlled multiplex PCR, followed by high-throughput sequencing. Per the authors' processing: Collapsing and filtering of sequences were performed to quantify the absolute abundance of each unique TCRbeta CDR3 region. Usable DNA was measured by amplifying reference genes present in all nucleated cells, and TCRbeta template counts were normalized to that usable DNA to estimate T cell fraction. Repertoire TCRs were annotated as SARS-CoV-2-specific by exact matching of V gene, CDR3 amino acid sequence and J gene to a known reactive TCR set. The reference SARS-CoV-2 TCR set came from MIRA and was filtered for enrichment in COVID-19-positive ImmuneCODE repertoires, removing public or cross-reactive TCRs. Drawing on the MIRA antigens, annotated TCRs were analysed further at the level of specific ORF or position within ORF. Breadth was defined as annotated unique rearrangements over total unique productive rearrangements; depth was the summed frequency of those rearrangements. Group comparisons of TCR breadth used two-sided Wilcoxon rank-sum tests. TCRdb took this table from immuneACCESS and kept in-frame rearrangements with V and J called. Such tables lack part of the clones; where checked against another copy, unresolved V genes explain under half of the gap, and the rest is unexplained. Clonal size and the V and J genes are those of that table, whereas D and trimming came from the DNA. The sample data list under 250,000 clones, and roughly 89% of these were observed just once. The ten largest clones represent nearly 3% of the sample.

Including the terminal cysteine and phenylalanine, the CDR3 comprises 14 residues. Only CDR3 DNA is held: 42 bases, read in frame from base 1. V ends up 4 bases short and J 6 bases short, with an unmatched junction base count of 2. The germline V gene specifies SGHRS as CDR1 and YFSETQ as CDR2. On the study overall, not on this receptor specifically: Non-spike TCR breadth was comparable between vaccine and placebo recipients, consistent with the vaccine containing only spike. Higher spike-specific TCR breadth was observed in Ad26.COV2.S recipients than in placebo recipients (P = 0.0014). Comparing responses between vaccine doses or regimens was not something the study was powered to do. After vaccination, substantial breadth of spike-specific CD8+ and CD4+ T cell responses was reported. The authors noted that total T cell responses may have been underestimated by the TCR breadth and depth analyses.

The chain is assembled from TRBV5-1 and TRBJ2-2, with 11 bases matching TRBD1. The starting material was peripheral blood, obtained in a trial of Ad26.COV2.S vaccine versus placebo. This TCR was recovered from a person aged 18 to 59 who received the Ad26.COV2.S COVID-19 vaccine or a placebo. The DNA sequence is TGCGCCAGCAGCATGGGACAGGGGGCCGGGGAGCTGTTTTTT. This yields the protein CASSMGQGAGELFF.